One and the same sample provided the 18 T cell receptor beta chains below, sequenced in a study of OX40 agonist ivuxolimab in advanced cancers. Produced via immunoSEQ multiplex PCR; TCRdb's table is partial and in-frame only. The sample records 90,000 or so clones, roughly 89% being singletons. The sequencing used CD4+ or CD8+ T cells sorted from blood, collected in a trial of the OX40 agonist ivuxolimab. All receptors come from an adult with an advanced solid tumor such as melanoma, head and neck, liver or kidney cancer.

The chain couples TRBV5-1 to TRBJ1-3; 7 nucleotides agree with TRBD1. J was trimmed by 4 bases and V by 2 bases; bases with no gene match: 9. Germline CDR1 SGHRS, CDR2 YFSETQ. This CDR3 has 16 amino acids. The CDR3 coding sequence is TGCGCCAGCAGCTTCACGGGACAGATACCGGGAAACACCATATATTTT. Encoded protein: CASSFTGQIPGNTIYF.

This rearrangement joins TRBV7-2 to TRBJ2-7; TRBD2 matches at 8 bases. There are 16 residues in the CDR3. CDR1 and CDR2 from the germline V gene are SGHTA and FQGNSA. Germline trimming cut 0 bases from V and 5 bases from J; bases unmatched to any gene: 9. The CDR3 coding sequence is TGTGCCAGCAGCTTAGCGAGCGGGAGACGAGCGCACGAGCAGTACTTC. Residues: CASSLASGRRAHEQYF.

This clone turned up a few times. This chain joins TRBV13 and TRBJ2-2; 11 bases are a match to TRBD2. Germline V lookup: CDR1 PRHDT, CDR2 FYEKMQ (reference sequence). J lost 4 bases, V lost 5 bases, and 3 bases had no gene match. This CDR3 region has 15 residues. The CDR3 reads CASSAGTSGTGELFF. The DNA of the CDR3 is TGTGCCAGCAGCGCCGGGACTAGCGGCACCGGGGAGCTGTTTTTT.

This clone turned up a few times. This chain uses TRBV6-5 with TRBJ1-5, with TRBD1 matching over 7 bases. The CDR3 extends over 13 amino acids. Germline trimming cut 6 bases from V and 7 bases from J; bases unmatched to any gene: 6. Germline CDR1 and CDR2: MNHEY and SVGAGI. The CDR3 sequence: CASRRTGGQPQHF. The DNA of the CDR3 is TGTGCCAGCAGGAGGACAGGCGGACAGCCCCAGCATTTT.

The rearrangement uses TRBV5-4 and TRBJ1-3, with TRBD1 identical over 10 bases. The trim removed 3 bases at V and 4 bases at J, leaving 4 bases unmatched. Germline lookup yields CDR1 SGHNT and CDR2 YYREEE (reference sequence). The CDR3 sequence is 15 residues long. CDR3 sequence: CASSSGTGEGNTIYF. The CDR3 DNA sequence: TGTGCCAGCAGCTCCGGGACAGGGGAAGGAAACACCATATATTTT.

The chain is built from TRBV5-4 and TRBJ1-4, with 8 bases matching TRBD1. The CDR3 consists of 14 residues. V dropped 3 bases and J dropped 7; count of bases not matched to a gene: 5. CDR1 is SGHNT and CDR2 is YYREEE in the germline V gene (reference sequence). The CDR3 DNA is TGTGCCAGCAGCTCCATGACAGGGGTTGAAAAACTGTTTTTT. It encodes CASSSMTGVEKLFF. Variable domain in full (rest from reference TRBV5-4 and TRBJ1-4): ETGVTQSPTHLIKTRGQQVTLRCSSQSGHNTVSWYQQALGQGPQFIFQYYREEENGRGNFPPRFSGLQFPNYSSELNVNALELDDSALYLCASSSMTGVEKLFFGSGTQLSVL.

This chain's CDR3 is CASKSDRASGNTIYF. In nucleotides, the CDR3 is TGTGCCAGCAAATCCGACAGAGCCTCTGGAAACACCATATATTTT. The rearrangement links TRBV6-5 to TRBJ1-3, with D possibly TRBD1 on 5 matching bases. V lost 7 bases and J lost 0, with 13 bases in between. CDR1 MNHEY and CDR2 SVGAGI come from the germline V gene. The CDR3 is 15 amino acids.

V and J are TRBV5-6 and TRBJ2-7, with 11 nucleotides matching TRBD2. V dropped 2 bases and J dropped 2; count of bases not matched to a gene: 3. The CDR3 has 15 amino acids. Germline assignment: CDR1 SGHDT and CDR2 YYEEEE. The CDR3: CASSFTGLAAYEQYF. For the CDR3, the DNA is TGTGCCAGCAGCTTCACGGGACTAGCGGCCTACGAGCAGTACTTC.

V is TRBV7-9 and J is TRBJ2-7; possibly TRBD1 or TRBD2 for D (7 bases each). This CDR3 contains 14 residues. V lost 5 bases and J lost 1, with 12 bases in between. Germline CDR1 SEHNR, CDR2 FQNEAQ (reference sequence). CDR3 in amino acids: CASSPGGGSYEQYF. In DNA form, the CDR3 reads TGTGCCAGCAGCCCAGGGGGGGGGTCCTACGAGCAGTACTTC.

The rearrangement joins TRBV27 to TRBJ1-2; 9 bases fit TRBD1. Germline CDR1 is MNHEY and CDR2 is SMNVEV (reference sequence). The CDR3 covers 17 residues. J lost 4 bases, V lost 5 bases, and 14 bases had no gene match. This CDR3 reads CASSLPTTGGAIYGYTF. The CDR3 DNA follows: TGTGCCAGCAGTCTACCGACAACAGGGGGCGCGATCTATGGCTACACCTTC.

CDR3 DNA: TGTGCCAGCAGCAAAGGGCACGCCAGGAGAGAGGAATTTTCGTCTGGAAACACCATATATTTT. This translates into CASSKGHARREEFSSGNTIYF. This sequence joins TRBV21-1 and TRBJ1-3. TRBV21-1 is a recognized pseudogene. The CDR3 is made up of 21 amino acids.

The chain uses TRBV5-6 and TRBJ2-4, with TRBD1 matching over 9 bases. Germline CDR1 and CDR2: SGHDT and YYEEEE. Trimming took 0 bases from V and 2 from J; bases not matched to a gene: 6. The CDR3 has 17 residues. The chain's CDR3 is CASSLGRTGATKNIQYF. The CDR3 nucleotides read TGTGCCAGCAGCTTGGGACGGACAGGGGCAACCAAAAACATTCAGTACTTC. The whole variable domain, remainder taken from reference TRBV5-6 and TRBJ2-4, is DAGVTQSPTHLIKTRGQQVTLRCSPKSGHDTVSWYQQALGQGPQFIFQYYEEEERQRGNFPDRFSGHQFPNYSSELNVNALLLGDSALYLCASSLGRTGATKNIQYFGAGTRLSVL.

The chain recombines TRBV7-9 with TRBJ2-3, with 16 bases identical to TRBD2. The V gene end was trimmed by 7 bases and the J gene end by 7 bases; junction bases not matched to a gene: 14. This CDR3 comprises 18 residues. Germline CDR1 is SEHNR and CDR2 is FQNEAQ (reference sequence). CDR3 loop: CASTTGTSGRGPMNTQYF. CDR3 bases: TGTGCCAGCACCACCGGGACTAGCGGGAGGGGGCCCATGAATACGCAGTATTTT.

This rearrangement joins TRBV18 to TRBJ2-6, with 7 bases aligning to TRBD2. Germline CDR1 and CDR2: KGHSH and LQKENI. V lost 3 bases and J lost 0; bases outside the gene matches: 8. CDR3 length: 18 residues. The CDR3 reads CASSPIGAGASGANVLTF. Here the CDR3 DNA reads TGTGCCAGCTCACCCATAGGGGCGGGAGCCTCTGGGGCCAACGTCCTGACTTTC.

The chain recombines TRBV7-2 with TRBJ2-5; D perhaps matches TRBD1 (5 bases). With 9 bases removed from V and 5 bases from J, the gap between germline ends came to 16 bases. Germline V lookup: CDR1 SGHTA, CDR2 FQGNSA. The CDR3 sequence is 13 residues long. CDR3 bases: TGTGCCAGTCGAGAGCCCCCAGGGGAGACCCAGTACTTC. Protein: CASREPPGETQYF.

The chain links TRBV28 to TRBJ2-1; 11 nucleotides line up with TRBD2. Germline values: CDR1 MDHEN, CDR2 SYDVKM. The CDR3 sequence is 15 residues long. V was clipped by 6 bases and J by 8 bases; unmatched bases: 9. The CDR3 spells CASSQTSGASHEQFF. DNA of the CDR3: TGTGCCAGCAGCCAGACTAGCGGGGCTTCCCATGAGCAGTTCTTC.

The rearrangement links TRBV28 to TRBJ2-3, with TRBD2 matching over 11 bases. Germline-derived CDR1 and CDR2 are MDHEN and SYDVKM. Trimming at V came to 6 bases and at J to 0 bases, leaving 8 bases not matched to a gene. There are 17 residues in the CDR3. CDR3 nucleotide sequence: TGTGCCAGCAGCTCACTTCGGACTAGCGGGAGCACAGATACGCAGTATTTT. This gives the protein CASSSLRTSGSTDTQYF.

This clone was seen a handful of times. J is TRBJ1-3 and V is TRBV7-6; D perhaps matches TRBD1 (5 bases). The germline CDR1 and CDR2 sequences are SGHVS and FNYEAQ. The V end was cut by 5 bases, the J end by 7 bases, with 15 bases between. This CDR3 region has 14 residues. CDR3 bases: TGTGCCAGCAGCCCCAGGGCCGAAGAGAACACCATATATTTT. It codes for CASSPRAEENTIYF.